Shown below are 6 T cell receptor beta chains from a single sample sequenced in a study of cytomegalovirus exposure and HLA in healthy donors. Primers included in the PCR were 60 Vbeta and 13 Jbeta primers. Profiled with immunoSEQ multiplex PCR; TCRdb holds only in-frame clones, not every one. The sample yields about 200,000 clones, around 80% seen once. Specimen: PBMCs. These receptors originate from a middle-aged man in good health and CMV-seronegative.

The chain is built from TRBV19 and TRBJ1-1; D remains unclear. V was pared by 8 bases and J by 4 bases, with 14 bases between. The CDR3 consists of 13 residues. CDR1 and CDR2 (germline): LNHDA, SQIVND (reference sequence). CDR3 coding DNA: TGTGCCAGTGGCAGGTCGGCCTCCACTGAAGCTTTCTTT. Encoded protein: CASGRSASTEAFF. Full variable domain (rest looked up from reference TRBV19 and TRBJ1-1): DGGITQSPKYLFRKEGQNVTLSCEQNLNHDAMYWYRQDPGQGLRLIYYSQIVNDFQKGDIAEGYSVSREKKESFPLTVTSAQKNPTAFYLCASGRSASTEAFFGQGTRLTVV.

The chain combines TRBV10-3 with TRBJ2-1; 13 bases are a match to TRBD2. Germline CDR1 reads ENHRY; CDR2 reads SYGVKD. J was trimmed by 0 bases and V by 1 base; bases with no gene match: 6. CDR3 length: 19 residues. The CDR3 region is CAISEFGTSGVSSYNEQFF. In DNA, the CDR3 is TGTGCCATCAGTGAGTTCGGGACTAGCGGGGTGAGCTCCTACAATGAGCAGTTCTTC.

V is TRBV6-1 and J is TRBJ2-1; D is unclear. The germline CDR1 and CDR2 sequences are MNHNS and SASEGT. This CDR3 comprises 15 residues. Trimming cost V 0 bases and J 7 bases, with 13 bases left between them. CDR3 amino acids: CASSEAGFRANEQFF. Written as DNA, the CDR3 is TGTGCCAGCAGTGAAGCTGGTTTCCGAGCGAATGAGCAGTTCTTC.

The CDR3 spells CASSFRAESPYEQYF. The CDR3 region has the DNA TGTGCCAGCAGCTTCCGCGCGGAAAGCCCCTACGAGCAGTACTTC. The chain combines TRBV7-9 with TRBJ2-7; D gene ambiguous. The V and J ends lost 3 bases and 2 bases respectively, with 14 bases between them. The CDR3 totals 15 residues. CDR1 and CDR2 from the germline V gene are SEHNR and FQNEAQ (reference sequence).

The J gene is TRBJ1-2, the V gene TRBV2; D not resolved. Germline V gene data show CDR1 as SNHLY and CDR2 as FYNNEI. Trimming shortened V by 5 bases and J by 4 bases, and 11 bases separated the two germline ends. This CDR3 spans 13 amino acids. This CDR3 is CASSPPASYGYTF. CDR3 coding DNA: TGTGCCAGCAGTCCCCCAGCGTCCTATGGCTACACCTTC.

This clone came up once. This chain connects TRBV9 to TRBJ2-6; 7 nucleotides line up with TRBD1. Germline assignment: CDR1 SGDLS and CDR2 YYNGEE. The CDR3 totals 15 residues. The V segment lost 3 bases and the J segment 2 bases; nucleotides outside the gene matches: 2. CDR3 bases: TGTGCCAGCAGCGGCGACAGGGCTGGGGCCAACGTCCTGACTTTC. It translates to CASSGDRAGANVLTF. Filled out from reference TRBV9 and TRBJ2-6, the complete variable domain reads DSGVTQTPKHLITATGQRVTLRCSPRSGDLSVYWYQQSLDQGLQFLIQYYNGEERAKGNILERFSAQQFPDLHSELNLSSLELGDSALYFCASSGDRAGANVLTFGAGSRLTVL.